This T cell receptor (beta chain) was found in a study of cytomegalovirus exposure and HLA in healthy donors. Across the study: Of approximately 400 genotyped donors, about 80% clustered with self-reported Caucasian donors.

Both 60 Vbeta primers and 13 Jbeta primers went into the PCR. TCRdb keeps only in-frame clones here, not all; method: immunoSEQ multiplex PCR. The sample has about 160,000 clones; 65% to 85% are singletons. This clone is a singleton in its sample. The CDR3 is made up of 14 amino acids. The germline V gene has CDR1 ENHRY and CDR2 SYGVKD. Trimming cost V 2 bases and J 4 bases; bases outside gene matches: 3. The source of this sequence is a male donor in good health and CMV-seronegative. The J gene is TRBJ2-7, the V gene TRBV10-3; 9 bases match TRBD1. Sequenced material: PBMCs. The CDR3 DNA reads TGTGCCATCAGTGAGCCGACAGGGGGTTACGAGCAGTACTTC. This gives the protein CAISEPTGGYEQYF.